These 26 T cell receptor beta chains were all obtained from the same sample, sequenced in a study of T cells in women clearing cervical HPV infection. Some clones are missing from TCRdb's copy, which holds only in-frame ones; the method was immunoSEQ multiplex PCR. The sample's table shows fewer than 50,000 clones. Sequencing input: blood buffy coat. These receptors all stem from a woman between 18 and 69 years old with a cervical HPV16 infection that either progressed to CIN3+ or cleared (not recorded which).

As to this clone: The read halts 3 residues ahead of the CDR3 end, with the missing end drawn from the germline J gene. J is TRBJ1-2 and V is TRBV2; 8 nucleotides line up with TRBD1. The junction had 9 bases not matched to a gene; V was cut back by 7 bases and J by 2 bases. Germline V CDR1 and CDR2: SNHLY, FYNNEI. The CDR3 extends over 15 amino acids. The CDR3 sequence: CASKDPGGANYGYTF. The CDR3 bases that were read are TGTGCCAGCAAAGATCCAGGGGGCGCCAACTATGGC.

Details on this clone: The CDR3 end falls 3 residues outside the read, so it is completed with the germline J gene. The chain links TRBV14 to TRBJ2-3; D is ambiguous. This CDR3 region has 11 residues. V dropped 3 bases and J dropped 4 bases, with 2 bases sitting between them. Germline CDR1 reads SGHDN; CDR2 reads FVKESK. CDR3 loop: CASSHADTQYF. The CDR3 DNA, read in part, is TGTGCCAGCAGCCACGCAGATACG.

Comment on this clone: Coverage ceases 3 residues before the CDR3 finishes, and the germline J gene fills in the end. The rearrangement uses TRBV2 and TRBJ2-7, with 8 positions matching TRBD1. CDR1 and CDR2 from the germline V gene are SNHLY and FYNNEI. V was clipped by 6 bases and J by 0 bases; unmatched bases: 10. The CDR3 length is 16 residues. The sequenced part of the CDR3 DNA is TGTGCCAGCAGGATAAAAGGACAGGGAATCTCCTACGAG. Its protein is CASRIKGQGISYE. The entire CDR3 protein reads CASRIKGQGISYEQYF.

The part of the CDR3 DNA that was read is TGTGCCAGCAGTGAAGGACAGGGGACG. Protein product: CASSEGQGT. The entire CDR3 reads CASSEGQGTQYF. The chain joins TRBV2 to TRBJ2-3; 8 positions agree with TRBD1. The CDR3 end lies 3 residues beyond the end of the read and is filled in from the germline J gene. The germline gives CDR1 SNHLY, CDR2 FYNNEI. This CDR3 spans 12 amino acids.

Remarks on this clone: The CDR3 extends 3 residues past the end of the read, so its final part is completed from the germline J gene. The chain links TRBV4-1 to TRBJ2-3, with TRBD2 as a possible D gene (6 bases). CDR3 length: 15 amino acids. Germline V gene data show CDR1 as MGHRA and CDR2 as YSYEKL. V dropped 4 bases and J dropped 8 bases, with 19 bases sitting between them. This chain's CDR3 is CASSPGGEKYTTQYF. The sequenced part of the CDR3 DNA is TGCGCCAGCAGCCCTGGAGGGGAGAAGTATACTACG.

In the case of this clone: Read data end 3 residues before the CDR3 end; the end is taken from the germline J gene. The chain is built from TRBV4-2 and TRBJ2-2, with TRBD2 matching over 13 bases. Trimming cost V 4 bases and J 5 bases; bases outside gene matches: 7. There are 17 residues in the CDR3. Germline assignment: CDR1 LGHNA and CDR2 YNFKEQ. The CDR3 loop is CASSLGLAGDKTGELFF. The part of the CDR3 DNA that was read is TGTGCCAGCAGCCTAGGACTAGCGGGAGATAAGACCGGGGAG.

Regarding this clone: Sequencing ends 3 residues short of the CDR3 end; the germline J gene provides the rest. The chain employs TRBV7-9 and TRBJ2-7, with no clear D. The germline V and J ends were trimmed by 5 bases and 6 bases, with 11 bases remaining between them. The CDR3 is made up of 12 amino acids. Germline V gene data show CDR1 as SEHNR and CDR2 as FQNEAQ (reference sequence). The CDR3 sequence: CASSPRVSEQYF. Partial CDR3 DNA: TGTGCCAGCAGCCCGCGAGTATCCGAG.

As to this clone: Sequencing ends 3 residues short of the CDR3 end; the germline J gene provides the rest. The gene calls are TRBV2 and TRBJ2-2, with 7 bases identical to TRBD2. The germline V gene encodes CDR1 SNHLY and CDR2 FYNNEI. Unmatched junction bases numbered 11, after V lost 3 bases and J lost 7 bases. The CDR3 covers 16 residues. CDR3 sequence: CASSEGGLPKDGELFF. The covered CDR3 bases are TGTGCCAGCAGTGAGGGGGGACTACCCAAGGACGGGGAG.

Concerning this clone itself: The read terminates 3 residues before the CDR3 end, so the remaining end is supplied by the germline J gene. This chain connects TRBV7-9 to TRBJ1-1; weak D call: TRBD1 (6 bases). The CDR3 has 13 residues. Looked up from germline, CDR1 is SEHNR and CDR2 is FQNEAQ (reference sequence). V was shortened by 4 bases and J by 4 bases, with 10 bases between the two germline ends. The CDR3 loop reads CASSSTGPTEAFF. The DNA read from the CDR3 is TGTGCCAGCAGCTCAACAGGGCCCACTGAA.

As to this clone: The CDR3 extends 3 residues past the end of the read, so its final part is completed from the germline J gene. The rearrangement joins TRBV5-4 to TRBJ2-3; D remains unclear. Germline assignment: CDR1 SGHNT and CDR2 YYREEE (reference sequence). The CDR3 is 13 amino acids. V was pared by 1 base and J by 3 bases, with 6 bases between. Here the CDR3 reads CASSLLSTDTQYF. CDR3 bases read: TGTGCCAGCAGCTTGCTTTCGACAGATACG. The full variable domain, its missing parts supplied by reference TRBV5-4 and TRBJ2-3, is ETGVTQSPTHLIKTRGQQVTLRCSSQSGHNTVSWYQQALGQGPQFIFQYYREEENGRGNFPPRFSGLQFPNYSSELNVNALELDDSALYLCASSLLSTDTQYFGPGTRLTVL.

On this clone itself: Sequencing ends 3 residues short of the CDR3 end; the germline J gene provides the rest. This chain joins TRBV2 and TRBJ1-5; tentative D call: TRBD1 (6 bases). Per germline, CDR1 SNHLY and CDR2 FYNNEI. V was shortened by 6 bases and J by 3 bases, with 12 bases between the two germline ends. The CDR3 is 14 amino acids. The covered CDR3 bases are TGTGCCAGCAGCTCCGGACAGCCCAATCAGCCC. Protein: CASSSGQPNQP. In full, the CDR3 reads CASSSGQPNQPQHF.

The CDR3 region is CASSHRDRYNEQFF. The sequenced part of the CDR3 DNA is TGTGCCAGCAGCCACCGGGACAGGTACAATGAG. The V gene is TRBV7-9, the J gene TRBJ2-1, with 8 bases aligning to TRBD1. Coverage ceases 3 residues before the CDR3 finishes, and the germline J gene fills in the end. Trimming took 5 bases from V and 4 from J; bases not matched to a gene: 4. This CDR3 contains 14 residues. Germline-derived CDR1 and CDR2 are SEHNR and FQNEAQ (reference sequence). Variable domain in full (rest from reference TRBV7-9 and TRBJ2-1): DTGVSQNPRHKITKRGQNVTFRCDPISEHNRLYWYRQTLGQGPEFLTYFQNEAQLEKSRLLSDRFSAERPKGSFSTLEIQRTEQGDSAMYLCASSHRDRYNEQFFGPGTRLTVL.

The CDR3 spells CASSAVRWSGNTIYF. CDR3 DNA (partial): TGTGCCAGCAGTGCTGTCCGGTGGTCTGGAAACACC. The genes are TRBV28 and TRBJ1-3; D is ambiguous. The read stops 3 residues short of the end of the CDR3; the missing end is completed from the germline J gene. Per germline, CDR1 MDHEN and CDR2 SYDVKM. V was trimmed by 5 bases and J by 1 base, leaving 12 bases between them. The CDR3 runs 15 residues. Combining the CDR3 with reference TRBV28 and TRBJ1-3 gives the whole variable domain DVKVTQSSRYLVKRTGEKVFLECVQDMDHENMFWYRQDPGLGLRLIYFSYDVKMKEKGDIPEGYSVSREKKERFSLILESASTNQTSMYLCASSAVRWSGNTIYFGEGSWLTVV.

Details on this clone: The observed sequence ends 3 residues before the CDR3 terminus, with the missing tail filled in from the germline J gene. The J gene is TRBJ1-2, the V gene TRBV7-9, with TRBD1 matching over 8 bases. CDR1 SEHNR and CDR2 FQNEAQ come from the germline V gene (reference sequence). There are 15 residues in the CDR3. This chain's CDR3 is CASSVEAGQGQGYTF. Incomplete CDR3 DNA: TGTGCCAGCAGCGTAGAGGCCGGACAGGGTCAAGGC. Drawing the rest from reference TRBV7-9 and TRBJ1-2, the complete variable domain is DTGVSQNPRHKITKRGQNVTFRCDPISEHNRLYWYRQTLGQGPEFLTYFQNEAQLEKSRLLSDRFSAERPKGSFSTLEIQRTEQGDSAMYLCASSVEAGQGQGYTFGSGTRLTVV.

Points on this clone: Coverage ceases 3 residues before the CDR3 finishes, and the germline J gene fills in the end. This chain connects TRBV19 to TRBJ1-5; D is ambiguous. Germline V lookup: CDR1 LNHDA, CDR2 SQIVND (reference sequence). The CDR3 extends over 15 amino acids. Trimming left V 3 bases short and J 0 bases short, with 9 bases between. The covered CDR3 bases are TGTGCCAGTAGTATCTCCGGGGATAGCAATCAGCCC. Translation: CASSISGDSNQP. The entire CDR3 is CASSISGDSNQPQHF.

The CDR3 bases that were read are TGTGCCAGCAGCCAACACCAGCGGAGCACAGATACG. This translates into CASSQHQRSTDT. The whole CDR3 is CASSQHQRSTDTQYF. The chain joins TRBV7-8 to TRBJ2-3; D perhaps matches TRBD2 (5 bases). The read terminates 3 residues before the CDR3 end, so the remaining end is supplied by the germline J gene. V lost 5 bases, J lost 0 bases, and 12 bases lay in between. Germline-derived CDR1 and CDR2 are SGHVS and FQNEAQ. The CDR3 has 15 amino acids.

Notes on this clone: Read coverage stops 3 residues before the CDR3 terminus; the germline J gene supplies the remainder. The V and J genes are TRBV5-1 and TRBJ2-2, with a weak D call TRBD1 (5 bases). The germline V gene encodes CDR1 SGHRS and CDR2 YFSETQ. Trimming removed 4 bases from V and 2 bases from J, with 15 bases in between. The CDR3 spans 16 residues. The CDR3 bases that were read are TGCGCCAGCAGCATATCCTCAGGGTTAAACACCGGGGAG. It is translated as CASSISSGLNTGE. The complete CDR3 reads CASSISSGLNTGELFF. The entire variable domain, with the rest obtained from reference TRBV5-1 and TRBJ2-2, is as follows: KAGVTQTPRYLIKTRGQQVTLSCSPISGHRSVSWYQQTPGQGLQFLFEYFSETQRNKGNFPGRFSGRQFSNSRSEMNVSTLELGDSALYLCASSISSGLNTGELFFGEGSRLTVL.

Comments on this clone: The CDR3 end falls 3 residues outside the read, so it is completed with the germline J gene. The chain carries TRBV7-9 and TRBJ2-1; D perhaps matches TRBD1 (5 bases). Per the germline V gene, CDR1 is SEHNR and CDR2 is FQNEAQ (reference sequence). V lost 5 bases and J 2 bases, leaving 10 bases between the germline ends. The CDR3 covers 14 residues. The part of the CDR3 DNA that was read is TGTGCCAGCAGCGGGGCAGAAACCTACAATGAG. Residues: CASSGAETYNE. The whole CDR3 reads CASSGAETYNEQFF. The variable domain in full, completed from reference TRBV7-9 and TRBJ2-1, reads DTGVSQNPRHKITKRGQNVTFRCDPISEHNRLYWYRQTLGQGPEFLTYFQNEAQLEKSRLLSDRFSAERPKGSFSTLEIQRTEQGDSAMYLCASSGAETYNEQFFGPGTRLTVL.

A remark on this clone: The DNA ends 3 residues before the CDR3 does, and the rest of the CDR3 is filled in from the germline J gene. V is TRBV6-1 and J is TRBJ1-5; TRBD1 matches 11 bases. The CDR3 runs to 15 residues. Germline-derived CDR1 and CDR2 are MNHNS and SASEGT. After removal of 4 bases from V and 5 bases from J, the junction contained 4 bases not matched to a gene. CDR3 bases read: TGTGCCAGCAGTGGCGGACAGGGGGCTTATCAGCCC. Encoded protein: CASSGGQGAYQP. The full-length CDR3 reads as CASSGGQGAYQPQHF.

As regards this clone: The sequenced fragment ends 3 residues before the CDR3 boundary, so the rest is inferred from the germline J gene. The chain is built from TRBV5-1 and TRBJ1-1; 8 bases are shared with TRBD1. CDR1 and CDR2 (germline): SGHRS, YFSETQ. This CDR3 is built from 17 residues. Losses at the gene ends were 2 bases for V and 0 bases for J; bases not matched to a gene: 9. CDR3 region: CASSFDRTGKMNTEAFF. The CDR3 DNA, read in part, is TGCGCCAGCAGCTTTGACAGGACAGGGAAGATGAACACTGAA.

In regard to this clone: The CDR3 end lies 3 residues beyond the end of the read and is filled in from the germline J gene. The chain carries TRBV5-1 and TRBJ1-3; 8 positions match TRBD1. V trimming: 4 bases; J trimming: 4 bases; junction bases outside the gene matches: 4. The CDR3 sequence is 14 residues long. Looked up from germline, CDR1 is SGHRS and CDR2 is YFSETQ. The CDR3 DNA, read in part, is TGCGCCAGCAGCCCGGACAGGGAAGGAAACACC. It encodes CASSPDREGNT. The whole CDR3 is CASSPDREGNTIYF.

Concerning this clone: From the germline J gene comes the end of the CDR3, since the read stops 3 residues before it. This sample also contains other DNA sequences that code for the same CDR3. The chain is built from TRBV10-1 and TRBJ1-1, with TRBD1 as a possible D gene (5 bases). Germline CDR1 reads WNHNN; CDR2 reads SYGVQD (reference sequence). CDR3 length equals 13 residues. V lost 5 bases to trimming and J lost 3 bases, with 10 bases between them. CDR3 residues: CASSQQDYTEAFF. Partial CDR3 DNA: TGCGCCAGCAGTCAACAGGATTACACTGAA.

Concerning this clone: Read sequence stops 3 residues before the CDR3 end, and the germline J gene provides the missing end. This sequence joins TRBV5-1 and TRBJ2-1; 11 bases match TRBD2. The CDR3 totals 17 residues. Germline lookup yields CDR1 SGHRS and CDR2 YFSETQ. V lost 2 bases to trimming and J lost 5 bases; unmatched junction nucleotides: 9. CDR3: CASSFSLAGGTNNEQFF. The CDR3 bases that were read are TGCGCCAGCAGCTTTAGCCTAGCGGGAGGAACTAACAATGAG.

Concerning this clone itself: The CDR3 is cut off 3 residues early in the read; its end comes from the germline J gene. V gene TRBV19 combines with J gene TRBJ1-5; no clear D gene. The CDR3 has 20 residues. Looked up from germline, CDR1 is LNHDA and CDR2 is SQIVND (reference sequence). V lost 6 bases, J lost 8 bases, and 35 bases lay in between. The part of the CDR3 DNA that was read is TGTGCCAGTAGCCTCCTGGAGGGCAGCTCCCTGGTACTTGGGTTGGAGCCC. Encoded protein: CASSLLEGSSLVLGLEP. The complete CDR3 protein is CASSLLEGSSLVLGLEPQHF. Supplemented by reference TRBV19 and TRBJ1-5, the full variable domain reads DGGITQSPKYLFRKEGQNVTLSCEQNLNHDAMYWYRQDPGQGLRLIYYSQIVNDFQKGDIAEGYSVSREKKESFPLTVTSAQKNPTAFYLCASSLLEGSSLVLGLEPQHFGDGTRLSIL.

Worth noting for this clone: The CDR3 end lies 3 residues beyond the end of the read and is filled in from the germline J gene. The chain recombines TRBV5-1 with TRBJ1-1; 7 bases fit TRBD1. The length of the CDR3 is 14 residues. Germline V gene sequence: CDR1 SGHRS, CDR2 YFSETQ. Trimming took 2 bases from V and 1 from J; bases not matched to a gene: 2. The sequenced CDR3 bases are TGCGCCAGCAGCTTAGGGACAGAGAACACTGAA. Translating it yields CASSLGTENTE. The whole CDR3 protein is CASSLGTENTEAFF.

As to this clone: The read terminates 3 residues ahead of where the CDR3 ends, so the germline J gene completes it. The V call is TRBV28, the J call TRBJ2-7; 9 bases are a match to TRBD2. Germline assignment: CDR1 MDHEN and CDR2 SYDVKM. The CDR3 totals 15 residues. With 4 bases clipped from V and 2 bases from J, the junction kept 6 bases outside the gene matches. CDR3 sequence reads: CASSSLAGVAYEQYF. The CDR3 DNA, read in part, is TGTGCCAGCAGTTCGTTAGCGGGAGTGGCCTACGAG.